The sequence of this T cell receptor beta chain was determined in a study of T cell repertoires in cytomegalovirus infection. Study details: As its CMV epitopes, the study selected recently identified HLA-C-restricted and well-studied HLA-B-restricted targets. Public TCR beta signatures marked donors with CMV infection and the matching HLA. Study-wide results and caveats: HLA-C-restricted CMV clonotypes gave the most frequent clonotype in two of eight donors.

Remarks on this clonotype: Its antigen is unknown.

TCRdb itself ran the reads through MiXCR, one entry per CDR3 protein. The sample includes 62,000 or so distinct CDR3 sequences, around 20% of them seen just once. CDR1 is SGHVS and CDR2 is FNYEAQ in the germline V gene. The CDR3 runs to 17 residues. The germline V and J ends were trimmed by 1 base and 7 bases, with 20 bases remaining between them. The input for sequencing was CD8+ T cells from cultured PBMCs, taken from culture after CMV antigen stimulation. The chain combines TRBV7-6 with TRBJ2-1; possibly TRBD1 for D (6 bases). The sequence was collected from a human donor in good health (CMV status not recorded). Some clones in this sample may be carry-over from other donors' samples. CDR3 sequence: CASSLGPGQSDRNEQFF. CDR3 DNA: TGTGCCAGCAGCTTAGGGCCCGGACAGAGTGATAGGAATGAGCAGTTCTTC.